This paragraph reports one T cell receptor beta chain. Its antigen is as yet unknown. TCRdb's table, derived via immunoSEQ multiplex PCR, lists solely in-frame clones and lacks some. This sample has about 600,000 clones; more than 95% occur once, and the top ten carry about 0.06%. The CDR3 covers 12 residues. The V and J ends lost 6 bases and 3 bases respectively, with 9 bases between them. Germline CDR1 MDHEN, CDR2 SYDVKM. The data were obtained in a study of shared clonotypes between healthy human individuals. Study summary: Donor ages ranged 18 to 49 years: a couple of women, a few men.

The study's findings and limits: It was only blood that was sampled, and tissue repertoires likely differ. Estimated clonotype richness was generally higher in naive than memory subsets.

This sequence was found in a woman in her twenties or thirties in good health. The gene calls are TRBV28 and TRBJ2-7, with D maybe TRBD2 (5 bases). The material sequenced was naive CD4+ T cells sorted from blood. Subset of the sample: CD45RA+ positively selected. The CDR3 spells CASRLEGYEQYF. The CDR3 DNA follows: TGTGCCAGCAGACTCGAGGGCTACGAGCAGTACTTC.